The T cell receptor (beta chain) under discussion was sequenced for a study of tumor-infiltrating lymphocytes in oesophageal squamous cell carcinoma. A single record per CDR3 protein comes from TCRdb applying MiXCR to the PCR reads. The table records about 12,000 distinct CDR3 sequences, 56% of them present only once. The germline CDR1 and CDR2 sequences are SGHAT and FQDESV (reference sequence). This CDR3 region has 14 residues. Sequencing used esophageal tumor tissue. The clonotype comes from a female donor with esophageal squamous cell carcinoma. The gene calls are TRBV11-1 and TRBJ2-1, with D perhaps TRBD2 (5 bases). The J call may be in error: the DNA end matches TRBJ2-5 better. CDR3 nucleotides: TGTGCCAGCAGAACGACGGGAATTGGAGAGACCCAGTACTTC. Encoded protein: CASRTTGIGETQYF.